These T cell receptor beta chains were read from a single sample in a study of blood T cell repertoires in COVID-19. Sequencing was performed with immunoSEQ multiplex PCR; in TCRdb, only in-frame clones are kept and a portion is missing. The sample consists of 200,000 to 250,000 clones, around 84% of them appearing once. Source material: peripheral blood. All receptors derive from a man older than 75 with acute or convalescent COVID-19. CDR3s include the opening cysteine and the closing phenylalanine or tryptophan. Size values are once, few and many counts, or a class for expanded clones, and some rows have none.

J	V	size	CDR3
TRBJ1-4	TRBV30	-	CAWSSGDAKLFF
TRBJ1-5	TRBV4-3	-	CASSRARGPKGHQPQHF
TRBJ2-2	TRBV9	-	CASSPINPYAGELFF
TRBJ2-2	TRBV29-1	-	CSVVEASGHGELFF
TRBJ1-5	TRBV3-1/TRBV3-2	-	CASSQAGQVNQPQHF
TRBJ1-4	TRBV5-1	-	CASSSREGGLNEKLFF
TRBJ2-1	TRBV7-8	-	CASSSRVGDEQFF
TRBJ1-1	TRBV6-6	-	CASSPSTGYTEAFF
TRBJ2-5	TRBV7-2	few	CASSLIAGSETQYF
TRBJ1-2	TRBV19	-	CASSTQRGTYGYTF
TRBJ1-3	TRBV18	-	CASSPPGGAGNTIYF
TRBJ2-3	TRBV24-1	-	CATSDPPGLAGGPGTQYF